This T cell receptor (beta chain) was retrieved from a study of T cell clonotyping in hematopoietic cell transplantation. Background on the study: Pretransplant recipient samples were taken after cytoreduction.

Indicated time point: recipient sample about 28 days before transplant, after cytoreduction. Profiled with immunoSEQ multiplex PCR; TCRdb holds only in-frame clones, not every one. The data show tens of thousands of clones, with approximately 87% seen just once and around 3.6% held by the top ten. This CDR3 comprises 15 residues. J was trimmed by 7 bases and V by 0 bases; bases with no gene match: 3. From germline, CDR1 is SNHLY and CDR2 FYNNEI. The clonotype was recovered from a man aged 18 to 29 with biphenotypic leukemia. Some clones in this sample may be carry-over from other donors' samples. Here the sequenced sample was peripheral blood mononuclear cells, taken before stem cell transplant. The chain uses TRBV2 and TRBJ1-6, with 7 bases aligning to TRBD1. CDR3 coding DNA: TGTGCCAGCAGTGAAGCCGGGACAGTCAATTCACCCCTCCACTTT. Protein sequence: CASSEAGTVNSPLHF.